This T cell receptor (beta chain) was sequenced during a study of cytomegalovirus exposure and HLA in healthy donors. This clone was counted a few times. PCR was performed using 60 Vbeta and 13 Jbeta primers. Clones were sequenced by immunoSEQ multiplex PCR, and TCRdb holds only the in-frame ones, with some missing. The sample lists 150,000 to 180,000 clones, more than 75% occurring once. Germline CDR1 is MNHEY and CDR2 is SVGAGI. J gave up 3 bases and V 6 bases, and 7 bases lay outside the gene matches. This CDR3 is built from 14 residues. The gene calls are TRBV6-5 and TRBJ2-7, with 8 bases that match TRBD1. The sequencing sample was made of PBMCs. This receptor was obtained from a man younger than 45 in good health and CMV-seropositive. The CDR3 coding sequence is TGTGCCAGCAGGAAGACAGGGGCCGTCTACGAGCAGTACTTC. Residues: CASRKTGAVYEQYF.